What follows is one T cell receptor beta chain and its context. Its cognate antigen is unknown. Sequencing was performed with immunoSEQ multiplex PCR; in TCRdb, only in-frame clones are kept and a portion is missing. The sample includes about 15,000 clones, around nine tenths of them seen just once. This record belongs to a study of PD-1 blockade in classical Hodgkin lymphoma. Study-wide findings and caveats: Reports indicated that newly diagnosed patients had lower baseline TCR diversity than healthy donors did. There remain no defined causes for the repertoire differences, which possibly reflect disease activity or prior therapy.

V was clipped by 1 base and J by 4 bases, with 7 bases between them. This CDR3 contains 14 residues. The V gene's germline CDR1 is MNHNS and CDR2 SASEGT. Described time point: newly diagnosed, previously untreated cHL patient sample. Comparator PBMCs were from newly diagnosed, untreated classical Hodgkin lymphoma. The sample comprised peripheral blood mononuclear cells (PBMCs). V is TRBV6-1 and J is TRBJ1-4; no reliable D call. This receptor was obtained from a human donor with classical Hodgkin lymphoma. The CDR3 is CASSEGGGNEKLFF. The CDR3 bases are TGTGCCAGCAGTGAAGGGGGAGGTAATGAAAAACTGTTTTTT.